This T cell receptor (beta chain) appears in the sequencing data of a study of shared clonotypes between healthy human individuals. General observations from the study: Rarefaction showed sorted-subset sequencing was incomplete despite large depth. Deeper or shallower sequencing was expected to change how clonotypes are shared among donors.

This table comes from immunoSEQ multiplex PCR, and its TCRdb copy is limited to in-frame clones, with some not included. The sample records 2,100,000 or so clones, nearly 97% being singletons. Per germline, CDR1 LNHDA and CDR2 SQIVND (reference sequence). The CDR3 consists of 13 residues. The ends were cut back, 8 bases at V and 1 base at J, with 6 bases in the middle. As for this clone: What it recognizes is unknown.

The sequence was obtained from a man aged 18 to 29 in good health. Sample: naive CD4+ T cells sorted from blood. Subset meaning: CD45RA+ positively selected. The gene calls are TRBV19 and TRBJ1-6, with D unclear. The CDR3 DNA reads as TGTGCCAGTTTGGGTTCCTATAATTCACCCCTCCACTTT. Its translation: CASLGSYNSPLHF.